The 14 T cell receptor beta chains reported below all come from one sample, sequenced in a study of cytomegalovirus exposure and HLA in healthy donors (dated by TCRdb to 2016 to 2017). Libraries were made using the immunoSEQ multiplex PCR assay. TCRdb carries this immuneACCESS record with in-frame sequences only. Its versions omit some clonotypes, under half of them owing to an unresolved V gene in the studies checked, with the rest unexplained. This sample holds about 160,000 clones; around 85% were observed only once. The top ten clonotypes cover 4.5% to 7% of the sample. Input material: PBMCs. These receptors all stem from a woman aged 25 to 45 in good health and CMV-seronegative.

This clone was detected a few times. The rearrangement links TRBV29-1 to TRBJ2-7; D may be TRBD1 or TRBD2 (5 bases each). Germline assignment: CDR1 SQVTM and CDR2 ANQGSEA. The CDR3 runs to 13 residues. In nucleotides, the CDR3 is TGCAACACGGGGCAGGGTGCACCCGACGAGCAGTACTTC. Translated: CNTGQGAPDEQYF.

The rearrangement uses TRBV7-2 and TRBJ2-3, with 7 bases lining up with TRBD2. Germline lookup yields CDR1 SGHTA and CDR2 FQGNSA. This CDR3 has 15 residues. V trimming: 3 bases; J trimming: 2 bases; junction bases outside the gene matches: 5. DNA of the CDR3: TGTGCCAGCAGCTTCCGGGGGAGGGACACAGATACGCAGTATTTT. This translates into CASSFRGRDTDTQYF. Based on the CDR3 plus reference TRBV7-2 and TRBJ2-3, the full variable domain is GAGVSQSPSNKVTEKGKDVELRCDPISGHTALYWYRQSLGQGLEFLIYFQGNSAPDKSGLPSDRFSAERTGGSVSTLTIQRTQQEDSAVYLCASSFRGRDTDTQYFGPGTRLTVL.

This clone has a single count. V usage is TRBV7-2 and J usage is TRBJ2-2; no clear D. Germline V lookup: CDR1 SGHTA, CDR2 FQGNSA. V was shortened by 2 bases and J by 1 base, with 5 bases between the two germline ends. This CDR3 is 14 amino acids long. In DNA form, the CDR3 reads TGTGCCAGCAGCTTAAACTTGAACACCGGGGAGCTGTTTTTT. It yields the protein CASSLNLNTGELFF.

The chain carries TRBV11-3 and TRBJ2-3; D is possibly TRBD2 (7 bases). V gave up 5 bases and J gave up 4 bases, with 13 bases separating them. The length of the CDR3 is 14 residues. Germline lookup yields CDR1 SGHNT and CDR2 YENEEA. The CDR3, as DNA: TGTGCCAGCAGCACAAGGGGGGGTTCAGATACGCAGTATTTT. The encoded protein is CASSTRGGSDTQYF.

The rearrangement uses TRBV15 and TRBJ2-5, with D perhaps matching TRBD1 (5 bases). This CDR3 has 14 amino acids. Germline CDR1 is LNHNV and CDR2 is YYDKDF (reference sequence). The V end lost 2 bases, the J end lost 0 bases, and 7 bases lay between the germline ends. In nucleotides, the CDR3 is TGTGCCACCAGCAGAAAGGGGTACCAAGAGACCCAGTACTTC. The encoded protein is CATSRKGYQETQYF.

Here the CDR3 DNA reads TGCGCCAGCAGCGCCGACGGGCGCAGGGGGGAGACCCAGTACTTC. Its translation: CASSADGRRGETQYF. The chain combines TRBV5-1 with TRBJ2-5; 7 bases map to TRBD1. Trimming cost V 4 bases and J 5 bases; bases outside gene matches: 11. In germline, CDR1 is SGHRS, CDR2 YFSETQ. The CDR3 is made up of 15 amino acids.

The V call is TRBV4-3, the J call TRBJ1-1, with 7 positions matching TRBD1. Germline CDR1 is LGHNA and CDR2 is YSLEER. The CDR3 has 14 residues. V dropped 6 bases and J dropped 6; count of bases not matched to a gene: 10. The CDR3: CASSLGTAGAEAFF. The DNA for the CDR3 is TGCGCCAGCAGTCTCGGGACAGCCGGGGCTGAAGCTTTCTTT.

This chain joins TRBV6-5 and TRBJ2-1; 7 nucleotides align to TRBD1. Germline trimming cut 6 bases from V and 6 bases from J; bases unmatched to any gene: 11. The germline V gene encodes CDR1 MNHEY and CDR2 SVGAGI. The CDR3 sequence is 15 residues long. The CDR3 nucleotides read TGTGCCAGCAGAAAAAGACAGGGTCGACGCAATGAGCAGTTCTTC. Encoded protein: CASRKRQGRRNEQFF.

This rearrangement joins TRBV6-5 to TRBJ2-7, with TRBD2 identical over 10 bases. V dropped 5 bases and J dropped 3; count of bases not matched to a gene: 1. Per germline, CDR1 MNHEY and CDR2 SVGAGI. The CDR3 loop spans 13 amino acids. Written as DNA, the CDR3 is TGTGCCAGCAGTGGACTAGCGGTCTACGAGCAGTACTTC. Its translation: CASSGLAVYEQYF.

J is TRBJ1-5 and V is TRBV2; TRBD1 matches 10 bases. The CDR3 has 14 amino acids. CDR1 is SNHLY and CDR2 is FYNNEI in the germline V gene. V shed 6 bases, J shed 7 bases, and the junction held 6 bases outside the gene matches. The CDR3 loop is CASSGTGDQQPQHF. The DNA of the CDR3 is TGTGCCAGCAGCGGGACAGGGGATCAACAGCCCCAGCATTTT.

The chain employs TRBV14 and TRBJ2-3; TRBD1 aligns across 9 bases. V lost 1 base and J lost 4; bases outside the gene matches: 6. CDR3 length: 16 amino acids. Germline V gives CDR1 SGHDN, CDR2 FVKESK. The CDR3: CASSQGDRGSSDTQYF. DNA for the CDR3: TGTGCCAGCAGCCAAGGCGACAGGGGGAGTTCAGATACGCAGTATTTT.

The chain has TRBV30 and TRBJ2-7; TRBD1 agrees at 12 bases. CDR1 is GTSNPN, CDR2 SVGIG, per germline (reference sequence). The CDR3 is 17 amino acids. V shed 3 bases, J shed 3 bases, and the junction held 12 bases outside the gene matches. This CDR3 reads CAWRASGTGGRHYEQYF. CDR3 in DNA: TGTGCCTGGAGGGCGTCCGGGACAGGGGGCAGACACTACGAGCAGTACTTC.

The chain employs TRBV7-9 and TRBJ1-4; D gene uncertain. V dropped 7 bases and J dropped 5 bases, with 11 bases sitting between them. The germline V gene has CDR1 SEHNR and CDR2 FQNEAQ (reference sequence). This CDR3 has 13 amino acids. CDR3 nucleotides: TGTGCCAGCACCCCGGGAAAGAATGAAAAACTGTTTTTT. Translation: CASTPGKNEKLFF.

This clone was found once. The chain uses TRBV18 and TRBJ2-7, with 9 bases identical to TRBD1. CDR3 size: 15 residues. J lost 2 bases, V lost 0 bases, and 2 bases had no gene match. Per germline, CDR1 KGHSH and CDR2 LQKENI. CDR3 region: CASSPPDRGTYEQYF. Written as DNA, the CDR3 is TGTGCCAGCTCACCACCGGACAGGGGCACCTACGAGCAGTACTTC.